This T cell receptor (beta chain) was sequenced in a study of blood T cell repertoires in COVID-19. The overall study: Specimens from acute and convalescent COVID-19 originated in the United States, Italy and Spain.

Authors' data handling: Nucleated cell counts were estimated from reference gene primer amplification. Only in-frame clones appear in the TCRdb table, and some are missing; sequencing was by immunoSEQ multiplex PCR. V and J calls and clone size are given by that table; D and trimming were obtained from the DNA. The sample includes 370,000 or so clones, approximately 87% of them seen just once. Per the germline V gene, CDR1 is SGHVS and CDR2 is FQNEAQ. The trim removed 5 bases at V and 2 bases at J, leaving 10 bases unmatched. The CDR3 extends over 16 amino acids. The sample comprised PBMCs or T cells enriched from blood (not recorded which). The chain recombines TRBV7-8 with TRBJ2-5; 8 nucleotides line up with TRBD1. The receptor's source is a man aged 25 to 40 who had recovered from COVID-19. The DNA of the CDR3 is TGTGCCAGCAGCCCCCCGGGGACAGGCAGGCAAGAGACCCAGTACTTC. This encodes CASSPPGTGRQETQYF.